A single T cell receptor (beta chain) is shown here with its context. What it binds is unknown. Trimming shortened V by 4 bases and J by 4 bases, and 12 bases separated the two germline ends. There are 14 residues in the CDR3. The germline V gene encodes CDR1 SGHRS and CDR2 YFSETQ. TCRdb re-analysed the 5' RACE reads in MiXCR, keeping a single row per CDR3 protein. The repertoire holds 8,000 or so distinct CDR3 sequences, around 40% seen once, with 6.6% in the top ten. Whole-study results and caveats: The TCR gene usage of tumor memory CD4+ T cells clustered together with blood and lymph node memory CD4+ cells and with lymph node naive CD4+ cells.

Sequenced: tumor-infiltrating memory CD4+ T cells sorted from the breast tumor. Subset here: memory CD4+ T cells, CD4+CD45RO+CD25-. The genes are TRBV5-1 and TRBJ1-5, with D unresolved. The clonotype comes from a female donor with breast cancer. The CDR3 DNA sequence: TGCGCCAGCAGCCCGGGATATGGGAATCAGCCCCAGCATTTT. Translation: CASSPGYGNQPQHF. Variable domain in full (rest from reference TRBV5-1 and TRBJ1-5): KAGVTQTPRYLIKTRGQQVTLSCSPISGHRSVSWYQQTPGQGLQFLFEYFSETQRNKGNFPGRFSGRQFSNSRSEMNVSTLELGDSALYLCASSPGYGNQPQHFGDGTRLSIL.